A selection of T cell receptor beta chains follows, all from one sample in a study of cytomegalovirus exposure and HLA in healthy donors. TCRdb's table, derived via immunoSEQ multiplex PCR, lists solely in-frame clones and lacks some. This table has 150,000 to 250,000 clones, roughly 88% appearing once. Sequencing used PBMCs. All receptors come from a woman aged 25-40 years in good health and CMV-seropositive. CDR3s include the opening cysteine and the closing phenylalanine or tryptophan. A D gene is named only where the DNA matches it firmly. Size is stated for part of the rows, as once, few or many counts, or as a class when the clone is expanded.

J gene | V gene | clone size | D gene | CDR3 protein | CDR3 DNA
TRBJ2-5 | TRBV6-6 | - | TRBD2 | CASSRAGVPQETQYF | TGTGCCAGCAGTCGAGCGGGAGTCCCACAAGAGACCCAGTACTTC
TRBJ1-3 | TRBV29-1 | few | - | CSVGGAGNTIYF | TGCAGCGTTGGCGGGGCTGGAAACACCATATATTTT
TRBJ2-3 | TRBV30 | - | TRBD2 | CAWGLAGGTDTQYF | TGTGCCTGGGGACTAGCGGGAGGAACAGATACGCAGTATTTT
TRBJ2-2 | TRBV30 | - | TRBD2 | CAWSFSGRAKVRELFF | TGTGCCTGGAGCTTCAGCGGGAGGGCCAAAGTTAGGGAGCTGTTTTTT
TRBJ1-5 | TRBV19 | few | - | CASSGRANQPQHF | TGTGCCAGTAGCGGCAGGGCAAATCAGCCCCAGCATTTT
TRBJ2-1 | TRBV6-5 | - | - | CASSYSFPGGLNEQFF | TGTGCCAGCAGTTACTCGTTTCCCGGGGGACTCAATGAGCAGTTCTTC
TRBJ1-2 | TRBV5-4 | - | TRBD1 | CASSLDRGLGYGYTF | TGTGCCAGCAGCTTGGACAGGGGGCTCGGATATGGCTACACCTTC
TRBJ2-4 | TRBV6-6 | - | - | CASSFGENKNIQYF | TGTGCCAGCAGTTTCGGGGAGAATAAAAACATTCAGTACTTC
TRBJ2-1 | TRBV7-3 | - | - | CASSPVGGAGPYNEQFF | TGTGCCAGCAGCCCCGTCGGGGGAGCCGGCCCCTACAATGAGCAGTTCTTC
TRBJ1-1 | TRBV18 | - | TRBD1 | CASSPRQGNTEAFF | TGTGCCAGCTCACCACGACAGGGGAACACTGAAGCTTTCTTT
TRBJ2-3 | TRBV7-2 | once | TRBD1 | CASSWGQVPDTQYF | TGTGCCAGCAGCTGGGGACAGGTACCAGATACGCAGTATTTT
TRBJ1-1 | TRBV27 | - | TRBD1 | CASSSYPTGRDTEAFF | TGTGCCAGCAGTTCATACCCGACAGGGAGAGACACTGAAGCTTTCTTT
TRBJ2-5 | TRBV7-3 | - | - | CASRQTRKETQYF | TGTGCCAGCAGACAGACTAGGAAAGAGACCCAGTACTTC
TRBJ1-3 | TRBV6-1 | - | TRBD1 | CASSQGGSGNTIYF | TGTGCCAGCAGTCAGGGGGGATCTGGAAACACCATATATTTT
TRBJ2-1 | TRBV2 | - | - | CASRTRDLHEQFF | TGTGCCAGCAGGACTAGGGACCTTCATGAGCAGTTCTTC
TRBJ2-3 | TRBV6-1 | - | - | CASTRQPHTPDTQYF | TGTGCCAGCACTCGACAGCCGCACACCCCAGATACGCAGTATTTT
TRBJ2-7 | TRBV7-9 | few | TRBD1 | CASRQGSEQYF | TGTGCCAGCCGACAGGGTAGCGAGCAGTACTTC
TRBJ2-2 | TRBV27 | - | TRBD1 | CASRGGGTGELFF | TGTGCCAGCAGAGGGGGCGGCACCGGGGAGCTGTTTTTT
TRBJ1-5 | TRBV27 | - | - | CASSPSDIRGQPQHF | TGTGCCAGCAGCCCTTCCGACATCCGCGGGCAGCCCCAGCATTTT
TRBJ2-1 | TRBV5-6 | - | - | CASSLRDTEQFF | TGTGCCAGCAGCTTGAGAGATACTGAGCAGTTCTTC
TRBJ2-3 | TRBV30 | - | TRBD2 | CASRGLAAFTDTQYF | TGTGCCTCTAGGGGACTAGCGGCTTTCACAGATACGCAGTATTTT
TRBJ1-2 | TRBV6-6 | - | TRBD1 | CASSGQGALRKGYTF | TGTGCCAGCAGTGGGCAGGGGGCGCTTCGGAAGGGCTACACCTTC
TRBJ1-4 | TRBV27 | - | - | CASSFDRLYEKLFF | TGTGCCAGCAGTTTTGACAGGTTGTATGAAAAACTGTTTTTT
TRBJ2-5 | TRBV5-5 | - | - | CASSVQDTQETQYF | TGTGCCAGCAGCGTACAGGATACCCAAGAGACCCAGTACTTC
TRBJ2-7 | TRBV29-1 | - | - | CSVVAGIEQYF | TGCAGCGTTGTCGCAGGCATCGAGCAGTACTTC
TRBJ2-3 | TRBV5-1 | - | - | CASSLRREDTQYF | TGCGCCAGCAGCTTGAGGAGGGAAGATACGCAGTATTTT